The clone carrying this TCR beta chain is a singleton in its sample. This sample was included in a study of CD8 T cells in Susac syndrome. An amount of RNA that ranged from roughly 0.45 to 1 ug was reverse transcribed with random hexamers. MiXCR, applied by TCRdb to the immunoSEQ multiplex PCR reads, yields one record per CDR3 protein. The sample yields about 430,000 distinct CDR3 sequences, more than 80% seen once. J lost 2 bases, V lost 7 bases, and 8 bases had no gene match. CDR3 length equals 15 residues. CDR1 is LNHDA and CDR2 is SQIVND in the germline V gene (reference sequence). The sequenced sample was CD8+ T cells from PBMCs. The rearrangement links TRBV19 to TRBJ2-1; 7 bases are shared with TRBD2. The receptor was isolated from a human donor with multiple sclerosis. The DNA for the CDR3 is TGTGCCAGTAAGACGAGCGGGACCCCCTACAATGAGCAGTTCTTC. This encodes CASKTSGTPYNEQFF.